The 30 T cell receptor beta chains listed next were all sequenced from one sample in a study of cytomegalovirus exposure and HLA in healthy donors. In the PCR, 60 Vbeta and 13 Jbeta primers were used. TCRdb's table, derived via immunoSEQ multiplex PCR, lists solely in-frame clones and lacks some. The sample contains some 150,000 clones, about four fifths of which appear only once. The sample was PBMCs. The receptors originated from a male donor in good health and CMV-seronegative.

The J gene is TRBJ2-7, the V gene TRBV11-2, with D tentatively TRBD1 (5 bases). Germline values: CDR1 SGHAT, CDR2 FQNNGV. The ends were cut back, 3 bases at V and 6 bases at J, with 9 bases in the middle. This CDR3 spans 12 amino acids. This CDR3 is CASSLARGEQYF. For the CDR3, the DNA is TGTGCCAGCAGCTTGGCAAGGGGCGAGCAGTACTTC.

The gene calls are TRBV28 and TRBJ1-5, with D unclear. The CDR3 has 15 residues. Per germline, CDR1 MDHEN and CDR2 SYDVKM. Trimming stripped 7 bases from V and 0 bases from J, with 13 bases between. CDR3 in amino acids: CASNNGGYSNQPQHF. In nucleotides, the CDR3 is TGTGCCAGCAATAATGGAGGATATAGCAATCAGCCCCAGCATTTT.

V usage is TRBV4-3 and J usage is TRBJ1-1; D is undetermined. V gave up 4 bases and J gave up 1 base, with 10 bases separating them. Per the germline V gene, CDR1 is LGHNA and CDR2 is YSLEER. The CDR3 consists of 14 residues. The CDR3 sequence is CASSPGGQNTEAFF. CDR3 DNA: TGCGCCAGCAGCCCCGGAGGGCAGAACACTGAAGCTTTCTTT.

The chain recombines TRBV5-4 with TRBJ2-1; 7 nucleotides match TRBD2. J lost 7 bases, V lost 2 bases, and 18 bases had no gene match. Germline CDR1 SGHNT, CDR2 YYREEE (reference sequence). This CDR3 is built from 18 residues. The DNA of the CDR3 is TGTGCCAGCAGCTTTATCCCTGGTGGATTGCGGGGAGGGAATGAGCAGTTCTTC. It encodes CASSFIPGGLRGGNEQFF.

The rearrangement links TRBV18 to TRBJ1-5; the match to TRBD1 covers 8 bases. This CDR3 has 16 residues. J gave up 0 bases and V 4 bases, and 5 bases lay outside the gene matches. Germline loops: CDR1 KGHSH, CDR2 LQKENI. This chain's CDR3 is CASSLQGTGSNQPQHF. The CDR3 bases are TGTGCCAGCTCACTCCAGGGGACAGGTAGCAATCAGCCCCAGCATTTT.

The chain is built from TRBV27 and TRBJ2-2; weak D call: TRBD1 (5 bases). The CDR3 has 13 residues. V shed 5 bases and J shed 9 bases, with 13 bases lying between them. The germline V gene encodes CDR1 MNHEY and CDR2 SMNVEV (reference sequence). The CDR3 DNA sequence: TGTGCCAGCAGTCTCCCAGGGTTAAGGGAGCTGTTTTTT. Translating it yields CASSLPGLRELFF.

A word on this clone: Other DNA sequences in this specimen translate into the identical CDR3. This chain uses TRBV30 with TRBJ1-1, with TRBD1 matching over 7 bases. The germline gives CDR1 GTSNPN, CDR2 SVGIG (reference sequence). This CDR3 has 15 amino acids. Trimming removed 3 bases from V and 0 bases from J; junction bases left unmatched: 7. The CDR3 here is CAWSEGQPLNTEAFF. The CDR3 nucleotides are TGTGCCTGGAGCGAGGGACAGCCTCTGAACACTGAAGCTTTCTTT. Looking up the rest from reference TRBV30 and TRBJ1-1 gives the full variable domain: SQTIHQWPATLVQPVGSPLSLECTVEGTSNPNLYWYRQAAGRGLQLLFYSVGIGQISSEVPQNLSASRPQDRQFILSSKKLLLSDSGFYLCAWSEGQPLNTEAFFGQGTRLTVV.

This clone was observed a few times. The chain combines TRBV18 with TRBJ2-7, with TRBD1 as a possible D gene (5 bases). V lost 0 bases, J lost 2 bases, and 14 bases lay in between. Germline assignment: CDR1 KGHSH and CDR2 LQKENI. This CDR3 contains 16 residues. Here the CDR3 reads CASSPPLKQTAYEQYF. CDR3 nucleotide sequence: TGTGCCAGCTCACCACCTCTCAAGCAGACAGCCTACGAGCAGTACTTC. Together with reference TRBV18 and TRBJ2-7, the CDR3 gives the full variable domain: NAGVMQNPRHLVRRRGQEARLRCSPMKGHSHVYWYRQLPEEGLKFMVYLQKENIIDESGMPKERFSAEFPKEGPSILRIQQVVRGDSAAYFCASSPPLKQTAYEQYFGPGTRLTVT.

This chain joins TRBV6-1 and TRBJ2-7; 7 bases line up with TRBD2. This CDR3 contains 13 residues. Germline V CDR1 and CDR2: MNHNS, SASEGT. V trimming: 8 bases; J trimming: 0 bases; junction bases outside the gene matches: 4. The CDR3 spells CASLSGNSYEQYF. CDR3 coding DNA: TGTGCCAGCTTGAGCGGGAACTCCTACGAGCAGTACTTC.

The CDR3 bases are TGTGCCAGCCAGACGACAGGGGGGAATTCACCCCTCCACTTT. This sequence encodes CASQTTGGNSPLHF. The genes are TRBV6-1 and TRBJ1-6; 9 bases are a match to TRBD1. The CDR3 sequence is 14 residues long. The germline gives CDR1 MNHNS, CDR2 SASEGT. The trim removed 8 bases at V and 7 bases at J, leaving 6 bases unmatched.

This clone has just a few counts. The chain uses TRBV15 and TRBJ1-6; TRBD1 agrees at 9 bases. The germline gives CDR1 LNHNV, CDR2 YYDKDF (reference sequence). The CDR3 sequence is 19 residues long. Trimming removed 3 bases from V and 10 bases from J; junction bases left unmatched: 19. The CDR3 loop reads CATSSSGQGRGDSGSPLHF. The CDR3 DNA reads TGTGCCACCAGCAGTTCAGGACAGGGGCGAGGGGATTCGGGCTCACCCCTCCACTTT.

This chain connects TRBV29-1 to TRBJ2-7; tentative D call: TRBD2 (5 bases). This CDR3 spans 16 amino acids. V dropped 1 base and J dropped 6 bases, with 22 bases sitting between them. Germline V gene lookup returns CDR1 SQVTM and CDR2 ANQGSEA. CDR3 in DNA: TGCAGCGTTGAAGCCGAGGGTCAGACTGGATCTAGCGAGCAGTACTTC. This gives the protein CSVEAEGQTGSSEQYF.

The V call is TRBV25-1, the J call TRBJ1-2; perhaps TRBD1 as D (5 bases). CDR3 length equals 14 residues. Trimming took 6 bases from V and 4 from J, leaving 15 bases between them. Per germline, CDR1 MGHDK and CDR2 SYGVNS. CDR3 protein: CASSRGGQGYGYTF. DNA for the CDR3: TGTGCCAGCAGCCGTGGTGGGCAGGGCTATGGCTACACCTTC.

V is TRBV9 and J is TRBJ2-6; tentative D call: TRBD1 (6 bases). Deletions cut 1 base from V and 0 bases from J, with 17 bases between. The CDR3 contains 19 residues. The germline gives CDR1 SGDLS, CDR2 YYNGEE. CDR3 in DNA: TGTGCCAGCAGCGTATCCCGGGCGGTGGACAGCTCTGGGGCCAACGTCCTGACTTTC. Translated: CASSVSRAVDSSGANVLTF.

CDR3: CAWSDTGDYEQYF. The CDR3 DNA is TGTGCCTGGAGCGATACAGGGGACTACGAGCAGTACTTC. This chain joins TRBV30 and TRBJ2-7, with 7 nucleotides matching TRBD1. After removal of 3 bases from V and 3 bases from J, the junction contained 5 bases not matched to a gene. Looked up from germline, CDR1 is GTSNPN and CDR2 is SVGIG (reference sequence). The CDR3 spans 13 residues.

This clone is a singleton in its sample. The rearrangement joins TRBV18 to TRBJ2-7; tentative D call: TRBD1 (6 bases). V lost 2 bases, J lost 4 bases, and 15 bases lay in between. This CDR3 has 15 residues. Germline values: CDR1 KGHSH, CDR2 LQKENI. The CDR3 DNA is TGTGCCAGCTCACCAAGTCCCGGGACACTTTACGAGCAGTACTTC. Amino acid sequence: CASSPSPGTLYEQYF.

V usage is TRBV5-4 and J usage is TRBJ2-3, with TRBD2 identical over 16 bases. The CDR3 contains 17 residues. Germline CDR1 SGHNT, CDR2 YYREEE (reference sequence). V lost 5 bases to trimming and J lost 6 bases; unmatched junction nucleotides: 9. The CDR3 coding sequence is TGTGCCAGCAGTAAAGGGACTAGCGGGGGGGCGGTCGATACGCAGTATTTT. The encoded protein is CASSKGTSGGAVDTQYF. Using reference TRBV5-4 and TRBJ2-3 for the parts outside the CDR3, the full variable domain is ETGVTQSPTHLIKTRGQQVTLRCSSQSGHNTVSWYQQALGQGPQFIFQYYREEENGRGNFPPRFSGLQFPNYSSELNVNALELDDSALYLCASSKGTSGGAVDTQYFGPGTRLTVL.

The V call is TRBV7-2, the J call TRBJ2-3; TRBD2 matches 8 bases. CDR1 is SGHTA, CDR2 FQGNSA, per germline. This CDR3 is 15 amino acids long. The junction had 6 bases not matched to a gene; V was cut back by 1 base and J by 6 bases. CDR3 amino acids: CASSLGESGSDTQYF. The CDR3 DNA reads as TGTGCCAGCAGCTTAGGGGAGAGCGGGAGCGATACGCAGTATTTT.

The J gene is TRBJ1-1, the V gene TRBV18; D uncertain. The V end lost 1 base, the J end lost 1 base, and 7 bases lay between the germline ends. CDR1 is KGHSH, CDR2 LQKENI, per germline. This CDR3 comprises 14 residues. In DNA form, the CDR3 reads TGTGCCAGCTCACCACGACGGGGGAACACTGAAGCTTTCTTT. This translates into CASSPRRGNTEAFF.

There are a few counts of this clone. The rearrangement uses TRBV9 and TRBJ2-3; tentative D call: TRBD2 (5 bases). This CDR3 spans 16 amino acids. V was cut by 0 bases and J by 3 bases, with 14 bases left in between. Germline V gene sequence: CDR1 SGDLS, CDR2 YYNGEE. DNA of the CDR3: TGTGCCAGCAGCGTAGGGTCTAGCTTGGGTACAGATACGCAGTATTTT. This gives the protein CASSVGSSLGTDTQYF.

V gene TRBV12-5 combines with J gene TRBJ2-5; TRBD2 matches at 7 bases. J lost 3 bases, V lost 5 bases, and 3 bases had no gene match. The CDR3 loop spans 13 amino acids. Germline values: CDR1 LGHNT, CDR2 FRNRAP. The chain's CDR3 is CASGPSGKETQYF. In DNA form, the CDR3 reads TGTGCTAGTGGTCCCAGCGGGAAAGAGACCCAGTACTTC.

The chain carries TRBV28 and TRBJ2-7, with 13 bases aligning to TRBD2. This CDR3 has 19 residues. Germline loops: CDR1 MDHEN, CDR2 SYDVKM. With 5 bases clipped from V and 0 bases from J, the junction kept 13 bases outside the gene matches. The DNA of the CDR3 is TGTGCCAGCAGTCCCCGCCCGGGACTAGCGGGGATTAGCTCCTACGAGCAGTACTTC. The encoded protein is CASSPRPGLAGISSYEQYF.

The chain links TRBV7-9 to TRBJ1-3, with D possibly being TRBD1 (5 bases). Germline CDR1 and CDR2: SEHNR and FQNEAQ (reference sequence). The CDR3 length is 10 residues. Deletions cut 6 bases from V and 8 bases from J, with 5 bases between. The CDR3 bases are TGTGCCAGCAGAGGGGACACCATATATTTT. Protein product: CASRGDTIYF.

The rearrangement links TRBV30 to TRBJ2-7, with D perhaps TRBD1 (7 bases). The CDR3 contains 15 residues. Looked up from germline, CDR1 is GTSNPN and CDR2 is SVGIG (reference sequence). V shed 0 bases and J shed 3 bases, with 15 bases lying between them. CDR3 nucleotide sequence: TGTGCCTGGAGTGTCGATACAGGGGAGGTCTACGAGCAGTACTTC. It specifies CAWSVDTGEVYEQYF. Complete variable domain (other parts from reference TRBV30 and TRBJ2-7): SQTIHQWPATLVQPVGSPLSLECTVEGTSNPNLYWYRQAAGRGLQLLFYSVGIGQISSEVPQNLSASRPQDRQFILSSKKLLLSDSGFYLCAWSVDTGEVYEQYFGPGTRLTVT.

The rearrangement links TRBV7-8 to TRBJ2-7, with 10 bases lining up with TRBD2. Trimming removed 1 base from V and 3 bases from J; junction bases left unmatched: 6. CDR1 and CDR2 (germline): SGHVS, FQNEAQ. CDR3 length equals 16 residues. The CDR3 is CASSLDTLAGVYEQYF. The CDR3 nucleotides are TGTGCCAGCAGCTTAGATACGCTAGCGGGGGTCTACGAGCAGTACTTC.

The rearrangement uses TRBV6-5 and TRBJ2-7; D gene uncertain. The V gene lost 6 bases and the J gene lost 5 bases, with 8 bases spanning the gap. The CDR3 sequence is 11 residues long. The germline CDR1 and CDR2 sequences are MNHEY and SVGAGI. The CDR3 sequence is CASRVRDEQYF. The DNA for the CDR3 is TGTGCCAGCAGAGTCCGGGACGAGCAGTACTTC.

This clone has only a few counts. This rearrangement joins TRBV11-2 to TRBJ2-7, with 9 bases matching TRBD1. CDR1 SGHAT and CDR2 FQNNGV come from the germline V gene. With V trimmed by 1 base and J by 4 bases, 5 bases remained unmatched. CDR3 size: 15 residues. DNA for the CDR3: TGTGCCAGCAGCTTAGGAGGGACAGGGCTTTACGAGCAGTACTTC. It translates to CASSLGGTGLYEQYF.

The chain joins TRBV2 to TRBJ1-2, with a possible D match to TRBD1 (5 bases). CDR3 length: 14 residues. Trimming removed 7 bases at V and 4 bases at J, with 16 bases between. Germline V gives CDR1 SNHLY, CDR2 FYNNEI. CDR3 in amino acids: CASIGGRSPYGYTF. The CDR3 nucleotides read TGTGCCAGCATCGGGGGACGGTCTCCCTATGGCTACACCTTC.

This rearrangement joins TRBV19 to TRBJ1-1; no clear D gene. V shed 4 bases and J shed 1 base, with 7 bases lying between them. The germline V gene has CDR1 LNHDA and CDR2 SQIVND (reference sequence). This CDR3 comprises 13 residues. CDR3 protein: CASSTKKNTEAFF. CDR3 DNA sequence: TGTGCCAGTAGTACTAAAAAGAACACTGAAGCTTTCTTT.

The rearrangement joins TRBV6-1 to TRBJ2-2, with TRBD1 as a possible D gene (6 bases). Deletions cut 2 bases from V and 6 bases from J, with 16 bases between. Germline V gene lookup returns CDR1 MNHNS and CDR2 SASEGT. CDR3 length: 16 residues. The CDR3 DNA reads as TGTGCCAGCAGTGAATCAAAGGGGGTGAAGTCCGGGGAGCTGTTTTTT. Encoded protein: CASSESKGVKSGELFF.